This T cell receptor (beta chain) was identified in a study of T cell responses to AZD1222 COVID-19 vaccine. Sequenced by immunoSEQ multiplex PCR; TCRdb stores in-frame clones only, minus some. The sample includes approximately 120,000 clones, roughly 90% seen only once; the top ten take 4.2%. Germline loops: CDR1 MDHEN, CDR2 SYDVKM. The CDR3 is made up of 17 amino acids. Germline trimming cut 4 bases from V and 3 bases from J; bases unmatched to any gene: 12. Sequenced material: peripheral blood, taken on day 0 of AZD1222 vaccination. The chain combines TRBV28 with TRBJ2-5; 9 positions match TRBD1. The clonotype was recovered from an adult in good health. CDR3 sequence: CASSSMTGGFGKETQYF. CDR3 coding DNA: TGTGCCAGCAGTTCTATGACAGGGGGGTTCGGCAAAGAGACCCAGTACTTC.